This entry lists 26 T cell receptor beta chains sequenced from one sample in a study of T-cell reconstitution after alpha-beta-depleted transplantation in children. Molecular barcoding with unique molecular identifiers was used for the TCRbeta library. TCRdb redid the calling of the PCR reads with MiXCR, one entry per CDR3 protein. The sample lists about 230,000 distinct CDR3 sequences, roughly a tenth occurring once. The sample in question was PBMCs, obtained before TCRalphabeta/CD19-depleted stem cell transplant. These receptors were obtained from a child younger than two with acute myeloid leukemia, due to receive a stem cell transplant.

This clonotype was seen a few times. This rearrangement joins TRBV20-1 to TRBJ1-5, with D perhaps TRBD1 (5 bases). CDR3 size: 12 residues. V dropped 3 bases and J dropped 5 bases, with 8 bases sitting between them. The germline CDR1 and CDR2 sequences are DFQATT and SNEGSKA (reference sequence). The CDR3 sequence: CSARVGDQPQHF. The DNA of the CDR3 is TGCAGTGCTAGGGTGGGGGATCAGCCCCAGCATTTT.

Many counts were recorded for this clonotype. The rearrangement joins TRBV20-1 to TRBJ2-7; TRBD2 aligns across 7 bases. Germline loops: CDR1 DFQATT, CDR2 SNEGSKA (reference sequence). The CDR3 has 11 amino acids. The CDR3 coding sequence is TGCAGCAGCGGGGAACCCTACGAGCAGTACTTC. Amino acids: CSSGEPYEQYF.

This clonotype was seen repeatedly, ten times or more. The V call is TRBV2, the J call TRBJ2-5, with D unresolved. V was trimmed by 4 bases and J by 2 bases, leaving 8 bases between them. Germline V lookup: CDR1 SNHLY, CDR2 FYNNEI. This CDR3 region has 13 residues. The CDR3 spells CASSGWGQETQYF. CDR3 coding DNA: TGTGCCAGCAGTGGTTGGGGTCAAGAGACCCAGTACTTC.

The chain is built from TRBV5-4 and TRBJ2-2; TRBD1 might be the D (5 bases). Trimming removed 4 bases from V and 6 bases from J, with 13 bases in between. The germline V gene encodes CDR1 SGHNT and CDR2 YYREEE (reference sequence). The CDR3 spans 14 residues. The CDR3 nucleotides read TGTGCCAGCAGCCTGGGGCTCAACTCCGGGGAGCTGTTTTTT. Translated: CASSLGLNSGELFF.

This clonotype was detected many times. The V gene is TRBV25-1, the J gene TRBJ1-4; no firm D call. The CDR3 is made up of 14 amino acids. Germline V gene sequence: CDR1 MGHDK, CDR2 SYGVNS. Trimming stripped 8 bases from V and 0 bases from J, with 10 bases between. The CDR3 nucleotides are TGTGCCAGCCGGGCAGCCGCAACTAATGAAAAACTGTTTTTT. Translation: CASRAAATNEKLFF.

A remark on this clonotype: A single base separates this from a much larger clone, so it may be a read error. The rearrangement uses TRBV7-2 and TRBJ2-1, with TRBD2 identical over 11 bases. This CDR3 spans 15 amino acids. Germline V gives CDR1 SGHTA, CDR2 FQGNSA. CDR3 nucleotide sequence: TGTGCCAGCAGCTTTACTAGCGGGAGCTACAATGAGCATTTCTTC. Translation: CASSFTSGSYNEHFF.

This clonotype came up many times. This CDR3 is CASSQDLTQYF. As DNA, the CDR3 is TGTGCCAGCAGCCAAGATTTAACCCAGTACTTC. The chain uses TRBV16 and TRBJ2-5; no clear D gene. Germline V gene sequence: CDR1 KGHSY, CDR2 FQNENV. Trimming cost V 2 bases and J 8 bases, with 6 bases left between them. This CDR3 comprises 11 residues. The complete variable domain, with remaining parts taken from reference TRBV16 and TRBJ2-5, reads GEEVAQTPKHLVRGEGQKAKLYCAPIKGHSYVFWYQQVLKNEFKFLISFQNENVFDETGMPKERFSAKCLPNSPCSLEIQATKLEDSAVYFCASSQDLTQYFGPGTRLLVL.

This clonotype showed up many times. J is TRBJ2-5 and V is TRBV29-1; TRBD2 aligns across 9 bases. Germline V gene data show CDR1 as SQVTM and CDR2 as ANQGSEA. The CDR3 is made up of 14 amino acids. V lost 4 bases and J lost 1; bases outside the gene matches: 4. CDR3 sequence: CSVGAAGGQETQYF. In DNA form, the CDR3 reads TGCAGCGTTGGGGCAGCGGGGGGCCAAGAGACCCAGTACTTC.

This clonotype was detected a few times. The chain carries TRBV5-6 and TRBJ2-6; D gene unclear. The CDR3 totals 14 residues. Germline values: CDR1 SGHDT, CDR2 YYEEEE. V shed 4 bases and J shed 1 base, with 6 bases lying between them. The CDR3 is CASSDNSGANVLTF. The CDR3 coding sequence is TGTGCCAGCAGCGACAATTCTGGGGCCAACGTCCTGACTTTC.

The table lists this clonotype with many counts. This chain joins TRBV6-1 and TRBJ1-2; the match to TRBD1 covers 12 bases. The V gene end was trimmed by 6 bases and the J gene end by 4 bases; junction bases not matched to a gene: 3. The length of the CDR3 is 14 residues. Germline V gene sequence: CDR1 MNHNS, CDR2 SASEGT. This CDR3 is CASSGTGGRYGYTF. The CDR3 DNA follows: TGTGCCAGCAGCGGGACAGGGGGCCGCTATGGCTACACCTTC.

Many counts were recorded for this clonotype. CDR3 sequence: CASSFTGELSYEQFF. As DNA, the CDR3 is TGCGCCAGCAGCTTCACGGGGGAACTAAGCTATGAGCAGTTCTTC. The J gene is TRBJ2-1, the V gene TRBV5-1; D may be TRBD2 (6 bases). The CDR3 extends over 15 amino acids. The germline V gene has CDR1 SGHRS and CDR2 YFSETQ. Trimming cost V 2 bases and J 8 bases, with 17 bases left between them.

This clonotype showed up many times. The chain employs TRBV5-1 and TRBJ2-5; D is perhaps TRBD2 (6 bases). Deletions cut 0 bases from V and 5 bases from J, with 11 bases between. This CDR3 contains 14 residues. CDR1 SGHRS and CDR2 YFSETQ come from the germline V gene. In DNA form, the CDR3 reads TGCGCCAGCAGCTTGGTGGCTAGCGCGGAGACCCAGTACTTC. This codes for CASSLVASAETQYF.

Only a few counts were recorded for this clonotype. The V call is TRBV5-6, the J call TRBJ2-3; no reliable D call. The CDR3 spans 12 residues. Deletions cut 3 bases from V and 2 bases from J, with 4 bases between. Germline CDR1 SGHDT, CDR2 YYEEEE. CDR3 region: CASSSDTDTQYF. The DNA of the CDR3 is TGTGCCAGCAGCTCCGACACAGATACGCAGTATTTT.

This clonotype was recorded many times. This chain joins TRBV2 and TRBJ2-7, with TRBD1 identical over 9 bases. Germline-derived CDR1 and CDR2 are SNHLY and FYNNEI. This CDR3 is built from 14 residues. V lost 9 bases and J lost 3; bases outside the gene matches: 9. CDR3 residues: CASKPGQGYYEQYF. The CDR3 coding sequence is TGTGCCAGTAAACCGGGACAGGGATACTACGAGCAGTACTTC.

This clonotype was recorded at least ten times. This sequence joins TRBV2 and TRBJ1-2; TRBD1 matches 10 bases. This CDR3 has 14 residues. The germline V gene encodes CDR1 SNHLY and CDR2 FYNNEI. J was trimmed by 6 bases and V by 6 bases; bases with no gene match: 7. The CDR3 loop reads CASRDRDRGHGYTF. In DNA, the CDR3 is TGTGCCAGCAGAGACCGGGACAGGGGACATGGCTACACCTTC.

This clonotype appeared many times. The chain links TRBV20-1 to TRBJ2-7, with D unclear. The CDR3 is made up of 14 amino acids. Germline CDR1 reads DFQATT; CDR2 reads SNEGSKA (reference sequence). V shed 0 bases and J shed 5 bases, with 14 bases lying between them. Here the CDR3 DNA reads TGCAGTGCTAGAGATATCCTGAAGGGTCACGAGCAGTACTTC. This codes for CSARDILKGHEQYF.

The V call is TRBV15, the J call TRBJ2-5; the match to TRBD2 covers 12 bases. Per germline, CDR1 LNHNV and CDR2 YYDKDF (reference sequence). This CDR3 spans 16 amino acids. The trim removed 1 base at V and 5 bases at J, leaving 5 bases unmatched. The CDR3 DNA reads TGTGCCACCAGCAGAGGCGGACTAGCGGGATTCGAGACCCAGTACTTC. Translation gives CATSRGGLAGFETQYF.

The V gene is TRBV7-9, the J gene TRBJ1-2, with D possibly being TRBD1 (6 bases). CDR1 and CDR2 (germline): SEHNR, FQNEAQ (reference sequence). V shed 8 bases and J shed 0 bases, with 22 bases lying between them. This CDR3 spans 17 amino acids. The CDR3 is CASGPGQTYYSNYGYTF. The CDR3 DNA sequence: TGTGCCAGCGGCCCCGGACAGACCTATTATTCTAACTATGGCTACACCTTC. Drawing the rest from reference TRBV7-9 and TRBJ1-2, the complete variable domain is DTGVSQNPRHKITKRGQNVTFRCDPISEHNRLYWYRQTLGQGPEFLTYFQNEAQLEKSRLLSDRFSAERPKGSFSTLEIQRTEQGDSAMYLCASGPGQTYYSNYGYTFGSGTRLTVV.

This clonotype showed up many times. The rearrangement uses TRBV27 and TRBJ1-5; tentatively, D is TRBD1 (6 bases). In germline, CDR1 is MNHEY, CDR2 SMNVEV (reference sequence). Trimming removed 6 bases from V and 0 bases from J, with 27 bases in between. The CDR3 is 20 amino acids. Here the CDR3 reads CASRPWAPRTVKYSNQPQHF. CDR3 nucleotide sequence: TGTGCCAGCAGACCCTGGGCCCCGCGGACAGTTAAATATAGCAATCAGCCCCAGCATTTT.

This clonotype showed up many times. The chain carries TRBV12-3 or TRBV12-4 and TRBJ2-1, with 14 bases that match TRBD2. The CDR3 contains 16 residues. V shed 5 bases and J 6 bases; nucleotides not matched to a gene: 6. The CDR3 spells CASSPPGLAGVNEQFF. The CDR3 DNA reads TGTGCCAGCAGTCCGCCGGGACTAGCGGGAGTCAATGAGCAGTTCTTC.

Note on this clonotype: A much larger clone differs by one base, so this may be a read error. This sequence joins TRBV5-4 and TRBJ1-1; maybe TRBD1 (6 bases). The CDR3 runs 15 residues. Germline lookup yields CDR1 SGHNT and CDR2 YYREEE (reference sequence). V was trimmed by 4 bases and J by 1 base, leaving 14 bases between them. The CDR3 sequence: CASSPGTGKNTEAFF. The CDR3 DNA is TGTGCCAGCAGCCCGGGCACAGGGAAGAACACTGAAGCTTTCTTT.

There are many counts of this clonotype. The chain carries TRBV3-1 and TRBJ2-2, with TRBD2 as a possible D gene (5 bases). Germline V CDR1 and CDR2: LGHDT, YNNKEL (reference sequence). V gave up 8 bases and J gave up 2 bases, with 9 bases separating them. The CDR3 runs to 13 residues. The chain's CDR3 is CASGLVNTGELFF. CDR3 coding DNA: TGTGCCAGCGGACTCGTTAACACCGGGGAGCTGTTTTTT.

This clonotype was seen many times. The CDR3 bases are TGCAGTGCCCCGCCCACGTACCAAGAGACCCAGTACTTC. It codes for CSAPPTYQETQYF. The chain uses TRBV20-1 and TRBJ2-5; no firm D call. This CDR3 region has 13 residues. V lost 6 bases and J lost 0, with 11 bases in between. Germline CDR1 is DFQATT and CDR2 is SNEGSKA (reference sequence).

This clonotype appeared many times. The gene calls are TRBV20-1 and TRBJ1-2; D is uncertain. The length of the CDR3 is 12 residues. V lost 3 bases, J lost 7 bases, and 12 bases lay in between. Germline CDR1 and CDR2: DFQATT and SNEGSKA (reference sequence). The CDR3 spells CSASWANTGYTF. The CDR3 DNA reads as TGCAGTGCTAGCTGGGCTAATACTGGCTACACCTTC.

This clonotype was picked up many times. The chain combines TRBV7-2 with TRBJ2-3, with a tentative D call TRBD1 (6 bases). Germline CDR1 and CDR2: SGHTA and FQGNSA. With 2 bases removed from V and 2 bases from J, the gap between germline ends came to 14 bases. The CDR3 length is 16 residues. Here the CDR3 reads CASSLFGGHITDTQYF. The DNA for the CDR3 is TGTGCCAGCAGCTTATTTGGGGGCCACATCACAGATACGCAGTATTTT.

This clonotype was found many times. In nucleotides, the CDR3 is TGCGCCAGCAGCTTGGATCTAGAAGAGACCCAGTACTTC. It is translated as CASSLDLEETQYF. The gene calls are TRBV5-1 and TRBJ2-5; no clear D. V lost 0 bases to trimming and J lost 3 bases, with 6 bases between them. The CDR3 covers 13 residues. Looked up from germline, CDR1 is SGHRS and CDR2 is YFSETQ.